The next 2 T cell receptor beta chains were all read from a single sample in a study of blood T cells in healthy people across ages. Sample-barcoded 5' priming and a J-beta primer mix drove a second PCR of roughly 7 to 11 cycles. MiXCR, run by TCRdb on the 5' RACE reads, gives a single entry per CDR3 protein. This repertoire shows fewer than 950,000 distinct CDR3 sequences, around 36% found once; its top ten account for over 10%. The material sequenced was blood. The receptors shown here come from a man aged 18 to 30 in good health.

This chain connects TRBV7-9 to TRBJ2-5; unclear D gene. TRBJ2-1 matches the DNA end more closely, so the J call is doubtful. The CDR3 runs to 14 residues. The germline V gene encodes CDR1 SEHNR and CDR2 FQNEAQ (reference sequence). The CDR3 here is CASSPAGFQETQFF. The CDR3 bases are TGTGCCAGCAGCCCCGCAGGATTCCAAGAGACCCAGTTCTTC.

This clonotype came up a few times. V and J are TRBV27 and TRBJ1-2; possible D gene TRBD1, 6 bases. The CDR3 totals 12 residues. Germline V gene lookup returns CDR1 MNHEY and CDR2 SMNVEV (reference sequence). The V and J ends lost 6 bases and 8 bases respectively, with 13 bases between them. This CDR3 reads CASRTGRGGYTF. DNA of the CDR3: TGTGCCAGCAGAACAGGGCGGGGAGGCTACACCTTC.